The rows below give T cell receptor beta chains drawn from one sample of a study of IL-17A CD8 T cells in psoriatic arthritis synovium. The repertoire was sequenced with immunoSEQ multiplex PCR; TCRdb's copy has only in-frame clones and lacks some. Of around 2,000 clones listed, over 55% are singletons. Source material: IFN-gamma+ CD8+ T cells from synovial fluid. The receptor set was obtained from a human donor with psoriatic arthritis. The CDR3 runs from the conserved cysteine through the conserved F or W. The size entry is marked missing in some rows and otherwise reads once, few, many or a size class.

clone size	V gene	J gene	CDR3 protein
.	TRBV27	TRBJ2-2	CASSPSSGLYTGELFF
.	TRBV10-3	TRBJ2-3	CAISGLAETITDTQYF
.	TRBV27	TRBJ2-1	CASSYRGNEQFF
.	TRBV10-1	TRBJ2-1	CASSEGTSVNEQFF
.	TRBV6-5	TRBJ1-4	CASSLTAGPLNEKLFF
.	TRBV5-6	TRBJ1-1	CASTPTQGYTEAFF
.	TRBV7-3	TRBJ1-2	CASSSTGGGRYTF
.	TRBV10-2	TRBJ2-7	CATASAIPYEQYF
.	TRBV9	TRBJ2-1	CASSGLGLLSYNEQFF
.	TRBV5-6	TRBJ2-1	CASSLVGDEQFF
.	TRBV2	TRBJ2-7	CASSDVTSGRKDEQYF
.	TRBV7-2	TRBJ2-1	CASSFHSGRYNEQFF
.	TRBV4-1	TRBJ2-1	CASSRLPPGQGSGEQFF
few	TRBV4-2	TRBJ2-2	CASSHPVGQGTGELFF
.	TRBV7-3	TRBJ2-5	CASSEGTGAAETQYF
.	TRBV5-1	TRBJ2-2	CASSWRGLRTSGENTGELFF
once	TRBV27	TRBJ1-1	CASQESTGSFMRAFF